This is a list of T cell receptor beta chains from one sample in a study of cytomegalovirus exposure and HLA in healthy donors. Here immunoSEQ multiplex PCR was the method, and the copy in TCRdb shows in-frame clones only, minus some. The sample carries around 110,000 clones, 75% recorded once. Sequenced input: PBMCs. These receptors all come from a woman younger than 35 in good health and CMV-seronegative. CDR3s include the opening cysteine and the closing phenylalanine or tryptophan. The order of the fields is CDR3 length, V gene, J gene, clone size, D gene, CDR3 protein, CDR3 DNA. D genes are given only for firm matches. Clone size appears in some rows only: once, few, many, or a class for an expanded clone.

14	TRBV27	TRBJ1-1	NA	NA	CASSLGGGYTEAFF	TGTGCCAGCTCTTTAGGGGGAGGGTACACTGAAGCTTTCTTT
16	TRBV5-6	TRBJ2-5	few	TRBD2	CASRTKSGGAVKTQYF	TGTGCCAGCAGAACAAAGAGCGGGGGGGCCGTTAAGACCCAGTACTTC
17	TRBV11-2	TRBJ2-2	NA	TRBD1	CASRGTGDPRFAGELFF	TGTGCCAGCAGGGGGACAGGGGACCCACGGTTTGCCGGGGAGCTGTTTTTT
14	TRBV9	TRBJ1-1	NA	NA	CASSAYTVNTEAFF	TGTGCCAGCAGCGCATACACAGTGAACACTGAAGCTTTCTTT
16	TRBV21-1	TRBJ2-5	NA	NA	CASSTSGQGESETQYF	TGTGCCAGCAGCACCTCCGGACAGGGGGAATCGGAGACCCAGTACTTC
14	TRBV28	TRBJ1-1	NA	TRBD1	CASSYRGRGTEAFF	TGTGCCAGCAGTTACAGGGGGCGAGGTACTGAAGCTTTCTTT
12	TRBV27	TRBJ2-7	few	NA	CASSFERGEQYF	TGTGCCAGCAGTTTCGAACGGGGGGAGCAGTACTTC
12	TRBV9	TRBJ1-2	NA	NA	CARSLPDYGYTF	TGTGCCAGATCCCTGCCGGACTATGGCTACACCTTC
15	TRBV4-2	TRBJ2-7	NA	TRBD1	CASSPRTGGSYEQYF	TGTGCCAGCAGCCCCCGGACAGGGGGCTCCTACGAGCAGTACTTC
16	TRBV6-5	TRBJ1-5	once	NA	CASSYAGVGVNQPQHF	TGTGCCAGCAGTTATGCCGGGGTCGGGGTCAATCAGCCCCAGCATTTT
11	TRBV2	TRBJ2-7	NA	NA	CASRQFYEQYF	TGTGCCAGCCGACAGTTCTACGAGCAGTACTTC
16	TRBV5-1	TRBJ1-1	NA	NA	CASSRTMNIMNTEAFF	TGCGCCAGCAGTAGGACTATGAACATAATGAACACTGAAGCTTTCTTT
13	TRBV11-2	TRBJ1-2	once	NA	CASSPQGNYGYTF	TGTGCCAGCAGCCCCCAGGGGAACTATGGCTACACCTTC
15	TRBV7-9	TRBJ1-5	once	NA	CASSRGTSPNQPQHF	TGTGCCAGCAGCCGTGGGACATCCCCCAATCAGCCCCAGCATTTT
13	TRBV30	TRBJ1-5	once	TRBD1	CAVQGDSNQPQHF	TGTGCTGTCCAGGGGGATAGCAATCAGCCCCAGCATTTT
12	TRBV30	TRBJ1-2	NA	NA	CAWSGQPEGYTF	TGTGCCTGGAGCGGACAGCCGGAAGGCTACACCTTC
17	TRBV2	TRBJ2-6	NA	NA	CASNSGWSPLGANVLTF	TGTGCCAGCAACTCTGGGTGGAGTCCTCTTGGGGCCAACGTCCTGACTTTC
14	TRBV30	TRBJ2-5	NA	TRBD2	CAWSLAGGLETQYF	TGTGCCTGGTCGCTAGCGGGGGGGCTAGAGACCCAGTACTTC
15	TRBV4-1	TRBJ1-5	NA	NA	CASRLRVKSNQPQHF	TGCGCCAGCAGGCTCAGGGTGAAAAGTAATCAGCCCCAGCATTTT
13	TRBV11-2	TRBJ1-2	NA	NA	CASSVASLRGYTF	TGTGCCAGCAGCGTTGCGTCCCTGAGGGGCTACACCTTC
13	TRBV7-2	TRBJ2-7	once	NA	CASSFTSSYEQYF	TGTGCCAGCAGCTTTACTAGCTCCTACGAGCAGTACTTC
13	TRBV5-1	TRBJ1-1	few	NA	CASSLEVRGEAFF	TGCGCCAGCAGCTTGGAGGTCAGGGGTGAAGCTTTCTTT
14	TRBV2	TRBJ2-7	NA	NA	CASRAEGFAYEQYF	TGTGCCAGCAGGGCGGAGGGATTCGCCTACGAGCAGTACTTC
15	TRBV9	TRBJ2-7	NA	NA	CASSVAAGDFDEQYF	TGTGCCAGCAGCGTAGCCGCAGGGGATTTCGACGAGCAGTACTTC
14	TRBV18	TRBJ2-5	NA	NA	CASSPSRGEETQYF	TGTGCCAGCTCACCATCCAGGGGTGAAGAGACCCAGTACTTC
15	TRBV6-6	TRBJ2-7	NA	TRBD2	CASSYSSGDPYEQYF	TGTGCCAGCAGTTACTCGAGCGGGGATCCCTACGAGCAGTACTTC
13	TRBV6-5	TRBJ2-7	NA	NA	CASRKPDSYEQYF	TGTGCCAGCAGGAAGCCAGACAGCTACGAGCAGTACTTC
17	TRBV5-4	TRBJ2-3	NA	NA	CASSLPSVRLDTDTQYF	TGTGCCAGCAGCTTGCCCTCAGTGCGCCTAGACACAGATACGCAGTATTTT
16	TRBV7-6	TRBJ2-2	NA	NA	CASSLEVQGGTGELFF	TGTGCCAGCAGCTTGGAGGTCCAGGGGGGCACCGGGGAGCTGTTTTTT
15	TRBV4-2	TRBJ1-2	NA	NA	CASSQGGPPDYGYTF	TGTGCCAGCAGCCAAGGAGGGCCGCCGGACTATGGCTACACCTTC
16	TRBV5-1	TRBJ1-1	NA	NA	CASSYQGGRVNTEAFF	TGCGCCAGCAGCTACCAAGGGGGTCGGGTGAACACTGAAGCTTTCTTT
14	TRBV5-6	TRBJ2-1	NA	NA	CASSLMDRYNEQFF	TGTGCCAGCAGCTTGATGGACAGATACAATGAGCAGTTCTTC
13	TRBV10-2	TRBJ2-7	once	NA	CASSEAEHYEQYF	TGCGCCAGCAGTGAGGCAGAACACTACGAGCAGTACTTC
15	TRBV5-4	TRBJ2-6	NA	NA	CASSLTGAGANVLTF	TGTGCCAGCAGCTTGACAGGCGCTGGGGCCAACGTCCTGACTTTC
13	TRBV6-5	TRBJ2-2	NA	NA	CASSFRGTGELFF	TGTGCCAGCAGTTTCCGGGGAACCGGGGAGCTGTTTTTT
17	TRBV2	TRBJ2-2	NA	TRBD1	CASSEERTGANTGELFF	TGTGCCAGCAGTGAAGAGAGGACAGGGGCGAACACCGGGGAGCTGTTTTTT
16	TRBV2	TRBJ1-4	NA	NA	CASRASRAQRYEKLFF	TGTGCCAGCAGAGCATCCAGGGCACAACGATATGAAAAACTGTTTTTT
14	TRBV29-1	TRBJ2-7	NA	NA	CSVGGQGGLYEQYF	TGCAGCGTTGGGGGACAAGGAGGCCTCTACGAGCAGTACTTC
19	TRBV4-1	TRBJ2-3	NA	TRBD2	CASSQEVLAGGSPTDTQYF	TGCGCCAGCAGCCAAGAAGTCCTAGCGGGGGGGTCCCCCACAGATACGCAGTATTTT
14	TRBV30	TRBJ2-1	NA	TRBD2	CALDRRGAINEQFF	TGTGCCCTGGACCGGCGGGGGGCTATCAATGAGCAGTTCTTC
14	TRBV6-4	TRBJ2-7	NA	TRBD1	CASSLKWTGYEQYF	TGTGCCAGCTCGCTAAAGTGGACAGGCTACGAGCAGTACTTC
14	TRBV9	TRBJ2-5	NA	NA	CASSVAVTSETQYF	TGTGCCAGCAGCGTAGCGGTCACCTCAGAGACCCAGTACTTC